Below, one TCR beta chain is given with its context. There is no known antigen for this receptor. From each donor, a roughly 2.5 ml peripheral blood sample was collected into PAXgene tubes and stored at -80 degrees C. Total RNA was isolated from whole blood with the PAXgene blood miRNA kit on an automated QIAcube, without T cell sorting. Peripheral blood from monozygotic twin pairs concordant or discordant for inflammatory bowel disease was subjected to deep TCRalpha and TCRbeta repertoire profiling with unique molecular barcoding. For every twin pair, smoking habits were documented, and each individual was categorised as a current, former or never smoker. The record originates from a study of monozygotic twins with inflammatory bowel disease (dated by TCRdb to about 2019). Broadly, across the study: The full study comprised approximately 28 monozygotic twin pairs: nine German pairs (four IBD-concordant, five IBD-discordant) and 19 IBD-discordant Danish pairs. The search for disease-associated traits relied mainly on comparing IBD patients with their genetically identical healthy co-twins within discordant pairs. Each individual had, on average, about 151 000 unique TCRalpha sequences and 181 000 unique TCRbeta sequences available for analysis. Study-wide findings and limitations: TCRbeta repertoire diversity, by inverse Simpson index, was decreased in IBD patients compared with their healthy co-twins. The results gave no support for a single strong signal or clonotype linked to IBD. Compared with healthy twins, IBD patients had fewer clonotypes in common with other individuals, a difference most pronounced in patients showing signs of disease activity. Background noise and inter-individual variability may have been introduced into the repertoires by the differing immunosuppressive treatments among patients. Concordant and discordant twins showed no difference in repertoire similarity, possibly because of limited statistical power. Distinction between different T cell subtypes could not be achieved in the analysis.

Library preparation was by 5' RACE. Each TCR library was prepared from around 3,200 ng of total RNA. For each sample, cDNA synthesis with SMARTScribe reverse transcriptase was split into eight separate reactions. During cDNA synthesis, unique molecular identifiers containing a 6-nucleotide sample barcode were introduced by template switching. Amplification of TCRalpha and TCRbeta cDNA involved two nested PCRs of 16 and 9 cycles, and each PCR was followed by bead purification. Before amplification, the cDNA was treated with uracil DNA-glycosylase and purified using the QIAquick PCR purification kit. The second PCR added Illumina TruSeq-compatible adapters along with sample-specific barcodes. Library quality and concentration were checked on TapeStation and Qubit, and libraries were pooled at roughly 5 ng each. Sequencing of the pooled libraries was done on an Illumina HiSeq2500 single-index Rapid Run using custom sequencing primers and 2 x 100 bp reads. In the authors' own workflow: MiGEC version 1.2.6 was used for UMI-based consensus assembly, which corrected PCR and sequencing errors. V(D)J alignment, clonotype assembly and CDR3 extraction were performed with MiXCR version 2.1.1. To normalise gene usage, clonotype sharing and MAIT/NKT TCR abundance, the top 1000, 10 000 and 20 000 clonotypes in each sample were analysed. Diversity was computed as the inverse Simpson index with the vegan R package after downsampling to 27 000 UMIs. Paired Mann-Whitney U tests were applied to discordant twin pairs, with Benjamini-Hochberg correction for multiple testing. TCRdb reprocessed the reads; each CDR3 protein sequence makes one entry, and DNA is unavailable. TCRdb, rather than the study authors, made the V and J calls. The table of this sample itemizes about 330,000 distinct CDR3 sequences. The ten top clones hold around 2% of the sample.

The CDR3 spans 15 residues, from the cysteine through the phenylalanine. The record lacks a DNA sequence. The germline V gene encodes CDR1 LGHNA and CDR2 YSLEER. This TCR was sampled from a human donor with ulcerative colitis or Crohn's disease, or a healthy co-twin of an affected twin (not recorded which). The sequencing sample was made of blood. The rearranged segments are TRBV4-3 and TRBJ2-1; TCRdb reports TRBD1, a call that lacks DNA to check it against. CDR3 protein: CASSPPGGGYNEQFF.